This T cell receptor (beta chain) emerged from a study of human T cells and chemical hapten exposure. Study in general: During the roughly 24-week study period, patients had diphenylcyclopropenone applied to the scalp every week. General observations from the study: Donors in the study had alopecia, meaning their immune response may differ from healthy people's.

The time point was: pre-sensitization, week 0. Indicated treatment: therapeutic diphenylcyclopropenone sensitization with weekly scalp DPC. Extraction of total RNA was performed on unfractionated whole blood. Trimming cost V 3 bases and J 6 bases; bases outside gene matches: 11. The CDR3 is 16 residues long. Germline CDR1 and CDR2: LGHDT and YNNKEL (reference sequence). The table lists this clonotype with many counts. Its matching antigen is unknown. A single record per CDR3 protein comes from TCRdb applying MiXCR to the RACE reads. The profile shows about 260,000 distinct CDR3 sequences, about 8.6% of them singletons.

Sequences were derived from whole blood, sampled in connection with sensitization to the hapten diphenylcyclopropenone (DPC). This TCR derives from a woman aged 40 to 49 with alopecia areata. Some clones in this sample may be carry-over from other donors' samples. V and J are TRBV3-1 and TRBJ2-4, with TRBD2 matching over 7 bases. CDR3 DNA: TGTGCCAGCAGCCAGGAGAGTGTGGGAGGGAGAAACATTCAGTACTTC. The encoded protein is CASSQESVGGRNIQYF. The whole variable domain, remainder taken from reference TRBV3-1 and TRBJ2-4, is DTAVSQTPKYLVTQMGNDKSIKCEQNLGHDTMYWYKQDSKKFLKIMFSYNNKELIINETVPNRFSPKSPDKAHLNLHINSLELGDSAVYFCASSQESVGGRNIQYFGAGTRLSVL.